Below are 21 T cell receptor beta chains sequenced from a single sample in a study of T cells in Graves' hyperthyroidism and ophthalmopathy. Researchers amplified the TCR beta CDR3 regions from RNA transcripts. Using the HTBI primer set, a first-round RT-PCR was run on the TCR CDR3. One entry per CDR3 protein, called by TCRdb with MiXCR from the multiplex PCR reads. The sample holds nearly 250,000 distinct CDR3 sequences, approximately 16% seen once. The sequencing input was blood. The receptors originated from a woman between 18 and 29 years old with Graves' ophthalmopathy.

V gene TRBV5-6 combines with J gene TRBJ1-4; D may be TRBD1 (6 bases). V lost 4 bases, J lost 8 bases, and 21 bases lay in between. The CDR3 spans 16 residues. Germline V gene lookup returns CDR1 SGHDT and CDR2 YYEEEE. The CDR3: CASSPGEVRGEEKLFF. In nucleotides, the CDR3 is TGTGCCAGCAGCCCGGGGGAGGTCAGGGGTGAAGAAAAACTGTTTTTT.

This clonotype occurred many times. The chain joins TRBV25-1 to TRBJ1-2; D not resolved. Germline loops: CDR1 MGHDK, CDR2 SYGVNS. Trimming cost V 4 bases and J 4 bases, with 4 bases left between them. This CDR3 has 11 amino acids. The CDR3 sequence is CASSGAYGYTF. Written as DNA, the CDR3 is TGTGCCAGCAGTGGGGCCTATGGCTACACCTTC.

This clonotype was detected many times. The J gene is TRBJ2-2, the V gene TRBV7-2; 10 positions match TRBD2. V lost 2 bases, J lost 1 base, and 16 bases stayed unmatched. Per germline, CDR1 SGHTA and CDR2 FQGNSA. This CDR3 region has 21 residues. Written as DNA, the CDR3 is TGTGCCAGCAGCTTAATAGGTTTTGGGCTAGCGGGAGCCCGGAACACCGGGGAGCTGTTTTTT. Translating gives CASSLIGFGLAGARNTGELFF.

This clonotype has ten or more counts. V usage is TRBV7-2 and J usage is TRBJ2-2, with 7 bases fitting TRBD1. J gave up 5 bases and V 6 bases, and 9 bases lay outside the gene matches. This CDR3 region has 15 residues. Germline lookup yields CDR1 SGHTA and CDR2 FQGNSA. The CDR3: CASRQSGGRTGELFF. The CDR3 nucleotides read TGTGCCAGCAGGCAATCAGGGGGTCGAACCGGGGAGCTGTTTTTT. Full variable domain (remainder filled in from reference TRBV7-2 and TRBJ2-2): GAGVSQSPSNKVTEKGKDVELRCDPISGHTALYWYRQSLGQGLEFLIYFQGNSAPDKSGLPSDRFSAERTGGSVSTLTIQRTQQEDSAVYLCASRQSGGRTGELFFGEGSRLTVL.

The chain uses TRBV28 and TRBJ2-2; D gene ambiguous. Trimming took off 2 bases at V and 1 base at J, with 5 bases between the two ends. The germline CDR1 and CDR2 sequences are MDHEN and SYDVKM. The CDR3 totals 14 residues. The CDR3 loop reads CASSLKGNTGELFF. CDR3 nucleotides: TGTGCCAGCAGTTTAAAGGGGAACACCGGGGAGCTGTTTTTT.

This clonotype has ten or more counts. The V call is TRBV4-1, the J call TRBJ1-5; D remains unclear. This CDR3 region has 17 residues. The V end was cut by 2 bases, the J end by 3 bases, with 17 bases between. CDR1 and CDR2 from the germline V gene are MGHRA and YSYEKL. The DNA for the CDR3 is TGCGCCAGCAGCCAATTCCCGCGAGAACCGAACAATCAGCCCCAGCATTTT. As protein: CASSQFPREPNNQPQHF.

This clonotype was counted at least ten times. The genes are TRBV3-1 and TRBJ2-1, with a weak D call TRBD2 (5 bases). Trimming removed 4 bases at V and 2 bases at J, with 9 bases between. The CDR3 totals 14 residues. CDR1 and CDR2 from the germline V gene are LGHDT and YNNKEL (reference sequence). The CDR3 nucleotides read TGTGCCAGCAGCCTAATCGGGACCTACAATGAGCAGTTCTTC. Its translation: CASSLIGTYNEQFF.

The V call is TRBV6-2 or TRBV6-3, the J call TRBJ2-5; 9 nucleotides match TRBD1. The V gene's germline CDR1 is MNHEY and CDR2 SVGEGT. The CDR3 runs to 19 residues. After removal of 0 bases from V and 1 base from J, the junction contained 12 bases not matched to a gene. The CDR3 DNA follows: TGTGCCAGCAGTTACTCGGCCGGGACAGGGTGGCCCTTCCAAGAGACCCAGTACTTC. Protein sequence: CASSYSAGTGWPFQETQYF.

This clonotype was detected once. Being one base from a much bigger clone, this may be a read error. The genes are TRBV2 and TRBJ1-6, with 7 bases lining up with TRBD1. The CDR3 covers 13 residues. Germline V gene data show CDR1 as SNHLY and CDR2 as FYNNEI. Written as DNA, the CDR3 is TGTGCCAGCAGTCGGACAGGCGATTCACTCCTCCACTTT. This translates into CASSRTGDSLLHF.

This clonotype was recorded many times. CDR3 nucleotides: TGTGCCAGCAGTGATTTAGGGCGCAGTAACACTGAAGCTTTCTTT. Residues: CASSDLGRSNTEAFF. This sequence joins TRBV2 and TRBJ1-1; D not certain. Germline loops: CDR1 SNHLY, CDR2 FYNNEI. V dropped 3 bases and J dropped 2 bases, with 13 bases sitting between them. The CDR3 spans 15 residues. Full variable domain (missing parts from reference TRBV2 and TRBJ1-1): EPEVTQTPSHQVTQMGQEVILRCVPISNHLYFYWYRQILGQKVEFLVSFYNNEISEKSEIFDDQFSVERPDGSNFTLKIRSTKLEDSAMYFCASSDLGRSNTEAFFGQGTRLTVV.

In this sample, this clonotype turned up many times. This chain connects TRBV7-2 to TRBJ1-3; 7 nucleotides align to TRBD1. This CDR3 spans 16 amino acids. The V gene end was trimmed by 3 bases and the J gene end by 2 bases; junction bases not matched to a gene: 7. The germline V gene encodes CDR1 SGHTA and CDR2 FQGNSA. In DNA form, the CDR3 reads TGTGCCAGCAGCTTGCGACAGGGTTCTCCTGGAAACACCATATATTTT. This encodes CASSLRQGSPGNTIYF.

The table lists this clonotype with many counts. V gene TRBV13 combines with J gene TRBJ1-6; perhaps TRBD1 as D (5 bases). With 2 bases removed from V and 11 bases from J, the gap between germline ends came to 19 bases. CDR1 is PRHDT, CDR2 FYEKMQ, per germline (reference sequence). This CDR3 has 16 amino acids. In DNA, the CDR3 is TGTGCCAGCAGCTTAACCTCGGAGGGACTGCTACCACCCCTCCACTTT. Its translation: CASSLTSEGLLPPLHF.

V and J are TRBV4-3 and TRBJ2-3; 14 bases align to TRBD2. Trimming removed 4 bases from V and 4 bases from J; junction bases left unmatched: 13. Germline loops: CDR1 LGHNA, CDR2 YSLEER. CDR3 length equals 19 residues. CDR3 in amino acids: CASSRGLAGVVYWPDTQYF. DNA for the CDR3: TGCGCCAGCAGCCGGGGACTAGCGGGAGTGGTTTATTGGCCAGATACGCAGTATTTT.

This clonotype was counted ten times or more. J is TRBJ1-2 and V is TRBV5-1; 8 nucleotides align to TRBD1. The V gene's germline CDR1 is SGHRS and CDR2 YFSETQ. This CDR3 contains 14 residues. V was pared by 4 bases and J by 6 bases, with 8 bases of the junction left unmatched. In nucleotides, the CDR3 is TGCGCCAGCAGCCGAGGGGGACAGGTCGATGGCTACACCTTC. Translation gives CASSRGGQVDGYTF.

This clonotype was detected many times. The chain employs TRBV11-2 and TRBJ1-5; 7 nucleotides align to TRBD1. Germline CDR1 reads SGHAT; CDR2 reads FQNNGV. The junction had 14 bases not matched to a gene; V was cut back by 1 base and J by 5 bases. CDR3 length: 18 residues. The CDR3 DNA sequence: TGTGCCAGCAGCTTAGGTCCCTGGCCCGGACAGGAAGATCAGCCCCAGCATTTT. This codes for CASSLGPWPGQEDQPQHF.

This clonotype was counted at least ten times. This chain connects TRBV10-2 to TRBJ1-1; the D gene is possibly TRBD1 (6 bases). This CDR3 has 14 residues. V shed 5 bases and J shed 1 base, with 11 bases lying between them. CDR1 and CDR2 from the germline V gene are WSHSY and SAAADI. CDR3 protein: CASSIVRGNTEAFF. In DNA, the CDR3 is TGCGCCAGCAGTATCGTCAGGGGGAACACTGAAGCTTTCTTT.

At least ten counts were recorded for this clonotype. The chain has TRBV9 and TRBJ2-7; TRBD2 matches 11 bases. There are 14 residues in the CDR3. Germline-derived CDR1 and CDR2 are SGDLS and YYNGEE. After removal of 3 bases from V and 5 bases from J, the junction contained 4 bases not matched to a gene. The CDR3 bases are TGTGCCAGCAGCGGCACTAGCGGGGGACACGAGCAGTACTTC. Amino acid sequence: CASSGTSGGHEQYF. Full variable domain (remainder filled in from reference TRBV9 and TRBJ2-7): DSGVTQTPKHLITATGQRVTLRCSPRSGDLSVYWYQQSLDQGLQFLIQYYNGEERAKGNILERFSAQQFPDLHSELNLSSLELGDSALYFCASSGTSGGHEQYFGPGTRLTVT.

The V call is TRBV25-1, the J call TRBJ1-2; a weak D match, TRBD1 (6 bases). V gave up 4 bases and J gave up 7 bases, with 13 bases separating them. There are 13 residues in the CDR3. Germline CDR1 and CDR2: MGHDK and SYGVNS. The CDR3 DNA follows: TGTGCCAGCAGTGGTACAGGGTACGGTGGCTACACCTTC. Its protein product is CASSGTGYGGYTF.

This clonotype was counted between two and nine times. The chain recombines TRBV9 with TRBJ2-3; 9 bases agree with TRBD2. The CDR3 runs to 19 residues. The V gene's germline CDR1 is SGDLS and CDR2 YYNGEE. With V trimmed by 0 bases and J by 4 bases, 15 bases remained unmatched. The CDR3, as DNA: TGTGCCAGCAGCGTAGAGAGGTGGGGTAGCGGGAGTTCACCAGATACGCAGTATTTT. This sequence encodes CASSVERWGSGSSPDTQYF.

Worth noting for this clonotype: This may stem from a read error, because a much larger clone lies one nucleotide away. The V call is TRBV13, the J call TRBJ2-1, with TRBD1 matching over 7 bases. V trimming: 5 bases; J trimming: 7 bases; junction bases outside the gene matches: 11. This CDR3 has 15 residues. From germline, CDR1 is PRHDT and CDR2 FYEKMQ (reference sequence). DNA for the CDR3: TGTGCCAGCAGCCCTGGACAGGAGGCGCGTAATGAGCAGTTCTTC. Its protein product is CASSPGQEARNEQFF.

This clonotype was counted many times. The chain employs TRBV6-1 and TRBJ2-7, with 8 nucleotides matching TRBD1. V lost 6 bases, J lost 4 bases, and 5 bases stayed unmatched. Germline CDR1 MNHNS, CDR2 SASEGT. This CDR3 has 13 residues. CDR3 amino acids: CASRGQGEYEQYF. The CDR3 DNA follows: TGTGCCAGCAGAGGACAGGGAGAATACGAGCAGTACTTC.